This T cell receptor (beta chain) was obtained from a study of cytomegalovirus exposure and HLA in healthy donors. Germline CDR1 and CDR2: MDHEN and SYDVKM. With V trimmed by 5 bases and J by 3 bases, 6 bases remained unmatched. CDR3 size: 14 residues. This clone has only one observation. Amplification used 60 Vbeta primers and 13 Jbeta primers. The assay was immunoSEQ multiplex PCR, and TCRdb's table has in-frame clones only and misses some. The table includes over 130,000 clones, just under 65% detected once. The sample consisted of PBMCs. This receptor was taken from a woman in her sixties or seventies in good health and CMV-seropositive. The chain uses TRBV28 and TRBJ1-2; TRBD1 matches 7 bases. As DNA, the CDR3 is TGTGCCAGCAGTCCCGGGACAGTCTACTATGGCTACACCTTC. It codes for CASSPGTVYYGYTF.